The 31 T cell receptor beta chains in this list originate from one sample, sequenced in a study of blood T cell repertoires in COVID-19. Clones were sequenced by immunoSEQ multiplex PCR, and TCRdb holds only the in-frame ones, with some missing. This table holds about 480,000 clones, around 89% found once. Specimen: peripheral blood. The receptors were sampled from a woman between 45 and 65 years old with COVID-19, enrolled during active disease.

V gene TRBV27 combines with J gene TRBJ1-4; 8 positions match TRBD1. This CDR3 is built from 16 residues. The germline V gene has CDR1 MNHEY and CDR2 SMNVEV (reference sequence). V shed 7 bases and J 0 bases; nucleotides not matched to a gene: 7. The CDR3 region has the DNA TGTGCCAGCAAGGACAGGGCCTCTCCAACTAATGAAAAACTGTTTTTT. Protein sequence: CASKDRASPTNEKLFF.

This clone appeared a few times. The chain couples TRBV5-5 to TRBJ1-3; TRBD1 might be the D (6 bases). The CDR3 loop spans 14 amino acids. Trimming stripped 5 bases from V and 0 bases from J, with 9 bases between. CDR1 SGHKS and CDR2 YYEKEE come from the germline V gene (reference sequence). The CDR3 loop reads CASRTGLSGNTIYF. In DNA form, the CDR3 reads TGTGCCAGCAGGACAGGACTCTCTGGAAACACCATATATTTT. The variable domain in full, with the rest retrieved from reference TRBV5-5 and TRBJ1-3, is DAGVTQSPTHLIKTRGQQVTLRCSPISGHKSVSWYQQVLGQGPQFIFQYYEKEERGRGNFPDRFSARQFPNYSSELNVNALLLGDSALYLCASRTGLSGNTIYFGEGSWLTVV.

The chain combines TRBV19 with TRBJ2-1, with 9 bases lining up with TRBD2. The CDR3 contains 17 residues. V shed 2 bases, J shed 3 bases, and the junction held 8 bases outside the gene matches. The germline V gene encodes CDR1 LNHDA and CDR2 SQIVND (reference sequence). In DNA form, the CDR3 reads TGTGCCAGTAGTATATCGACTAGCGGAGACCGCTACAATGAGCAGTTCTTC. It codes for CASSISTSGDRYNEQFF.

This clone was recorded a few times. The chain employs TRBV19 and TRBJ2-7; 11 nucleotides match TRBD1. Germline trimming cut 7 bases from V and 3 bases from J; bases unmatched to any gene: 5. Germline CDR1 LNHDA, CDR2 SQIVND (reference sequence). The CDR3 is 14 amino acids. The CDR3 DNA follows: TGTGCCAGTAATAGGGGACAGGGGGACTACGAGCAGTACTTC. Translated, it gives CASNRGQGDYEQYF. Based on the CDR3 plus reference TRBV19 and TRBJ2-7, the full variable domain is DGGITQSPKYLFRKEGQNVTLSCEQNLNHDAMYWYRQDPGQGLRLIYYSQIVNDFQKGDIAEGYSVSREKKESFPLTVTSAQKNPTAFYLCASNRGQGDYEQYFGPGTRLTVT.

The J gene is TRBJ2-7, the V gene TRBV30, with 8 bases that match TRBD2. V trimming: 0 bases; J trimming: 9 bases; junction bases outside the gene matches: 1. The CDR3 is 11 amino acids. Germline V gene lookup returns CDR1 GTSNPN and CDR2 SVGIG (reference sequence). CDR3 region: CAWSVREGQYF. The CDR3 DNA is TGTGCCTGGAGTGTACGGGAGGGGCAGTACTTC.

This chain connects TRBV3-1 (or the pseudogene TRBV3-2) to TRBJ1-4, with unresolved D. CDR3 length: 15 amino acids. The germline CDR1 and CDR2 sequences are LGHDT and YNNKEL (reference sequence). Trimming took off 1 base at V and 3 bases at J, with 9 bases between the two ends. The CDR3 coding sequence is TGTGCCAGCAGCCAAGGACCCGGAGCTAATGAAAAACTGTTTTTT. This translates into CASSQGPGANEKLFF.

The CDR3 coding sequence is TGTGCCAGTAGCAGTACTGGAAACACCATATATTTT. It yields the protein CASSSTGNTIYF. This chain links TRBV19 with TRBJ1-3; D unclear. Trimming left V 6 bases short and J 2 bases short, with 5 bases between. The CDR3 covers 12 residues. Germline V gives CDR1 LNHDA, CDR2 SQIVND (reference sequence).

The chain is built from TRBV6-1 and TRBJ1-2; D is unclear. CDR3 length equals 16 residues. Germline CDR1 reads MNHNS; CDR2 reads SASEGT. The V gene lost 3 bases and the J gene lost 2 bases, with 16 bases spanning the gap. CDR3 sequence (DNA): TGTGCCAGCAGTGACAGAATGGGAGCTACAAACTATGGCTACACCTTC. It yields the protein CASSDRMGATNYGYTF.

CDR3 sequence: CASSLSLKGEHYGYTF. The CDR3 DNA follows: TGTGCCAGCAGCTTATCCCTAAAGGGAGAGCACTATGGCTACACCTTC. The V call is TRBV7-2, the J call TRBJ1-2; unclear D gene. Deletions cut 2 bases from V and 3 bases from J, with 16 bases between. Germline V gene data show CDR1 as SGHTA and CDR2 as FQGNSA. The CDR3 spans 16 residues.

This clone was seen once. V gene TRBV6-5 combines with J gene TRBJ2-4, with 9 bases fitting TRBD2. CDR1 and CDR2 (germline): MNHEY, SVGAGI. The CDR3 loop spans 15 amino acids. J gave up 8 bases and V 0 bases, and 5 bases lay outside the gene matches. The CDR3: CASSYSRAGGHIQYF. In nucleotides, the CDR3 is TGTGCCAGCAGTTACTCGAGGGCGGGGGGGCACATTCAGTACTTC.

The rearrangement links TRBV7-9 to TRBJ2-5; 7 bases align to TRBD1. Trimming removed 6 bases from V and 2 bases from J; junction bases left unmatched: 9. The CDR3 is 15 residues long. The V gene's germline CDR1 is SEHNR and CDR2 FQNEAQ (reference sequence). The DNA of the CDR3 is TGTGCCAGCAGTCCTCGGACAGGTATACAAGAGACCCAGTACTTC. Encoded protein: CASSPRTGIQETQYF.

The chain combines TRBV5-1 with TRBJ2-2, with no clear D. The CDR3 has 16 amino acids. Germline V gives CDR1 SGHRS, CDR2 YFSETQ. Deletions cut 0 bases from V and 0 bases from J, with 9 bases between. CDR3 region: CASSLEAGPNTGELFF. The CDR3 nucleotides are TGCGCCAGCAGCTTGGAGGCAGGCCCGAACACCGGGGAGCTGTTTTTT.

The chain uses TRBV9 and TRBJ2-2; no clear D. This CDR3 spans 16 amino acids. Germline CDR1 is SGDLS and CDR2 is YYNGEE. The V end lost 0 bases, the J end lost 7 bases, and 16 bases lay between the germline ends. This CDR3 reads CASSVEEQPLGGELFF. The CDR3 nucleotides are TGTGCCAGCAGCGTAGAGGAGCAGCCCTTAGGCGGGGAGCTGTTTTTT.

This clone appeared a single time. This sequence joins TRBV5-1 and TRBJ1-4, with 8 positions matching TRBD1. The germline V gene has CDR1 SGHRS and CDR2 YFSETQ. The CDR3 runs 15 residues. After removal of 0 bases from V and 7 bases from J, the junction contained 5 bases not matched to a gene. The CDR3 here is CASSLGTGGREKLFF. The CDR3 nucleotides read TGCGCCAGCAGCTTGGGAACAGGGGGACGTGAAAAACTGTTTTTT.

The genes are TRBV6-5 and TRBJ1-1; D gene unclear. This CDR3 is 13 amino acids long. Germline-derived CDR1 and CDR2 are MNHEY and SVGAGI. The V end lost 5 bases, the J end lost 0 bases, and 7 bases lay between the germline ends. The CDR3 here is CASSNSLNTEAFF. The CDR3 DNA is TGTGCCAGCAGTAACAGCCTGAACACTGAAGCTTTCTTT.

The rearrangement links TRBV4-1 to TRBJ1-1; no definite D call. This CDR3 has 16 residues. Trimming left V 5 bases short and J 4 bases short, with 20 bases between. Germline V lookup: CDR1 MGHRA, CDR2 YSYEKL. CDR3 in amino acids: CASSFGEGRRATEAFF. In DNA form, the CDR3 reads TGCGCCAGCAGCTTCGGGGAGGGTCGGAGGGCCACTGAAGCTTTCTTT.

The CDR3 reads CASSEVSETQYF. As DNA, the CDR3 is TGTGCCAGCAGTGAAGTCAGTGAGACCCAGTACTTC. This rearrangement joins TRBV6-1 to TRBJ2-5; no firm D call. The CDR3 is made up of 12 amino acids. The germline gives CDR1 MNHNS, CDR2 SASEGT. V was trimmed by 1 base and J by 5 bases, leaving 5 bases between them.

This sequence joins TRBV6-6 and TRBJ1-2, with D hard to call. V was shortened by 4 bases and J by 7 bases, with 16 bases between the two germline ends. The CDR3 is 14 amino acids. CDR1 is MNHNY and CDR2 is SVGAGI in the germline V gene (reference sequence). The CDR3 DNA is TGTGCCAGCAGTTTACAACTCTCAGGTCCTGGCTACACCTTC. Protein product: CASSLQLSGPGYTF.

J is TRBJ2-5 and V is TRBV7-6; TRBD2 agrees at 12 bases. V was clipped by 5 bases and J by 5 bases; unmatched bases: 9. The CDR3 spans 16 residues. CDR1 SGHVS and CDR2 FNYEAQ come from the germline V gene. CDR3 DNA: TGTGCCAGCAGCCAGCCGACTAGCGGGGGACGGGAGACCCAGTACTTC. Protein sequence: CASSQPTSGGRETQYF.

About this clone itself: Other DNA sequences of this sample code for an identical CDR3. This sequence joins TRBV6-5 and TRBJ1-2, with TRBD1 matching 9 bases. The V segment lost 8 bases and the J segment 2 bases; nucleotides outside the gene matches: 0. CDR1 and CDR2 from the germline V gene are MNHEY and SVGAGI. This CDR3 has 12 amino acids. The CDR3 loop is CASGQGNYGYTF. CDR3 sequence (DNA): TGTGCCAGCGGACAGGGGAACTATGGCTACACCTTC.

CDR3 sequence: CASSKAGRGATDTQYF. CDR3 sequence (DNA): TGTGCCAGTAGTAAGGCGGGACGGGGGGCCACAGATACGCAGTATTTT. This chain links TRBV19 with TRBJ2-3, with D perhaps matching TRBD2 (7 bases). Germline CDR1 is LNHDA and CDR2 is SQIVND (reference sequence). The CDR3 has 16 residues. Trimming stripped 4 bases from V and 2 bases from J, with 16 bases between.

The chain has TRBV6-1 and TRBJ1-3; possible D gene TRBD1, 6 bases. The ends were cut back, 2 bases at V and 3 bases at J, with 8 bases in the middle. The length of the CDR3 is 14 residues. CDR1 is MNHNS and CDR2 is SASEGT in the germline V gene. This CDR3 reads CASSESGVGNTIYF. In nucleotides, the CDR3 is TGTGCCAGCAGTGAATCAGGGGTTGGAAACACCATATATTTT.

The V and J genes are TRBV11-2 and TRBJ1-5, with D unclear. The CDR3 contains 14 residues. CDR1 and CDR2 (germline): SGHAT, FQNNGV. V was shortened by 5 bases and J by 11 bases, with 19 bases between the two germline ends. CDR3 sequence reads: CASSPATAPNAQHF. The CDR3 DNA reads as TGTGCCAGCAGCCCCGCCACAGCCCCCAATGCCCAGCATTTT.

The chain carries TRBV14 and TRBJ2-7; the D gene is possibly TRBD1 (6 bases). CDR1 and CDR2 (germline): SGHDN, FVKESK. V gave up 4 bases and J gave up 6 bases, with 19 bases separating them. The length of the CDR3 is 15 residues. The CDR3 nucleotides read TGTGCCAGCAGCCCCACAATGGGCAGGGGAGTCGAGCAGTACTTC. Amino acid sequence: CASSPTMGRGVEQYF.

The V gene is TRBV5-4, the J gene TRBJ2-2; 9 bases fit TRBD1. V dropped 4 bases and J dropped 7; count of bases not matched to a gene: 8. Germline assignment: CDR1 SGHNT and CDR2 YYREEE (reference sequence). This CDR3 contains 15 residues. The CDR3 protein is CASSLWTGVSGELFF. The CDR3 region has the DNA TGTGCCAGCAGCCTCTGGACAGGGGTTAGCGGGGAGCTGTTTTTT.

The J gene is TRBJ2-2, the V gene TRBV5-1, with TRBD1 identical over 8 bases. The ends lost 6 bases at V and 6 bases at J; junction bases unmatched: 10. Germline values: CDR1 SGHRS, CDR2 YFSETQ. The CDR3 is 15 residues long. CDR3 in DNA: TGCGCCAGCAAACGAACGGGACAGGAGTCCGGGGAGCTGTTTTTT. It codes for CASKRTGQESGELFF.

CDR3 coding DNA: TGTGCCAGCAGCTTGGATTGGAGGGACAGTGAAGCTTTCTTT. Translated: CASSLDWRDSEAFF. The V gene is TRBV5-4, the J gene TRBJ1-1; 7 nucleotides agree with TRBD1. This CDR3 region has 14 residues. The germline V gene has CDR1 SGHNT and CDR2 YYREEE (reference sequence). The V segment lost 0 bases and the J segment 7 bases; nucleotides outside the gene matches: 6.

The J gene is TRBJ1-1, the V gene TRBV6-6, with D possibly being TRBD1 (5 bases). The germline V gene encodes CDR1 MNHNY and CDR2 SVGAGI (reference sequence). The CDR3 extends over 14 amino acids. The V gene lost 8 bases and the J gene lost 0 bases, with 13 bases spanning the gap. In nucleotides, the CDR3 is TGTGCCAGCTCATACGACAGCTTGAACACTGAAGCTTTCTTT. It translates to CASSYDSLNTEAFF.

This chain uses TRBV12-3 or TRBV12-4 with TRBJ2-1, with no clear D. The CDR3 is 11 amino acids. The germline V and J ends were trimmed by 6 bases and 5 bases, with 5 bases remaining between them. The CDR3 protein is CASSQDNEQFF. The DNA for the CDR3 is TGTGCCAGCAGCCAGGACAATGAGCAGTTCTTC.

The chain joins TRBV30 to TRBJ2-3; perhaps TRBD1 as D (6 bases). Germline CDR1 is GTSNPN and CDR2 is SVGIG (reference sequence). CDR3 length equals 13 residues. With 8 bases removed from V and 4 bases from J, the gap between germline ends came to 16 bases. CDR3 bases: TGTGCCGGGGGTGACAAGGGGGCAGATACGCAGTATTTT. Translating it yields CAGGDKGADTQYF. Full variable domain (rest looked up from reference TRBV30 and TRBJ2-3): SQTIHQWPATLVQPVGSPLSLECTVEGTSNPNLYWYRQAAGRGLQLLFYSVGIGQISSEVPQNLSASRPQDRQFILSSKKLLLSDSGFYLCAGGDKGADTQYFGPGTRLTVL.

This chain connects TRBV11-2 to TRBJ2-7; possible D gene TRBD2, 5 bases. Germline assignment: CDR1 SGHAT and CDR2 FQNNGV. The CDR3 runs 14 residues. With 7 bases removed from V and 0 bases from J, the gap between germline ends came to 13 bases. The CDR3 bases are TGTGCCAGCACCACGGGGTTAGACTCCTACGAGCAGTACTTC. As protein: CASTTGLDSYEQYF.